This T cell receptor (beta chain) was obtained from a study of cytomegalovirus exposure and HLA in healthy donors. Study-level results: Reports indicated that the classifier achieved high specificity and sensitivity in diagnosing cytomegalovirus status. The study put some 150 TCR beta chains on its list as cytomegalovirus-associated. Sequencing artifact likely explains a cluster of highly shared sequence variants.

Regarding this clone: Its antigen is currently unknown.

PCR amplification relied on 60 Vbeta primers (plus 13 Jbeta primers). Profiled with immunoSEQ multiplex PCR; TCRdb holds only in-frame clones, not every one. The ten top clones account for more than 0.45%, within a sample of fewer than 100,000 clones. The germline gives CDR1 MDHEN, CDR2 SYDVKM. This CDR3 is 16 amino acids long. Trimming took off 5 bases at V and 6 bases at J, with 20 bases between the two ends. The specimen sequenced was PBMCs. The chain has TRBV28 and TRBJ2-4; D possibly corresponds to TRBD2 (6 bases). The receptor was derived from a man in his fifties or sixties in good health and CMV-seronegative. CDR3 protein: CASSPDYGGSRNIQYF. The DNA of the CDR3 is TGTGCCAGCAGTCCGGATTATGGGGGGTCCAGAAACATTCAGTACTTC.